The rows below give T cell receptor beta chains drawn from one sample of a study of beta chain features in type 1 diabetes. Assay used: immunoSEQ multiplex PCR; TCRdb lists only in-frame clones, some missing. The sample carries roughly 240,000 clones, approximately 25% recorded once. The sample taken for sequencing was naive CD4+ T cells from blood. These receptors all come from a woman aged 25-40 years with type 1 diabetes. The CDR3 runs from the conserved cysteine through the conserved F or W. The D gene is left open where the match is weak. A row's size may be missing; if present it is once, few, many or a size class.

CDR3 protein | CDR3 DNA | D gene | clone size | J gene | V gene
CASSRSDYEQYF | TGTGCCAGCAGCCGGAGTGACTACGAGCAGTACTTC | - | - | TRBJ2-7 | TRBV9
CASSFISLLRPFYEQYF | TGTGCCAGCAGCTTTATATCGCTTTTGCGGCCCTTCTACGAGCAGTACTTC | - | few | TRBJ2-7 | TRBV7-9
CASSSPGFEQYF | TGTGCCAGCAGTTCCCCCGGTTTCGAGCAGTACTTC | - | few | TRBJ2-7 | TRBV25-1
CASSLVSGRETQYF | TGTGCCAGCAGCTTAGTTTCGGGGAGGGAGACCCAGTACTTC | - | few | TRBJ2-5 | TRBV7-9
CASSLNGGRADTQYF | TGTGCCAGCAGCTTGAACGGCGGGAGAGCAGATACGCAGTATTTT | TRBD2 | few | TRBJ2-3 | TRBV11-2
CASSFAGGSYNEQFF | TGTGCCAGCAGCTTCGCGGGAGGGTCCTACAATGAGCAGTTCTTC | TRBD2 | - | TRBJ2-1 | TRBV7-8
CSGVGAAKDTQYF | TGCAGCGGAGTTGGGGCAGCCAAAGATACGCAGTATTTT | - | - | TRBJ2-3 | TRBV29-1
CAWNPRLAGGTDTQYF | TGTGCCTGGAATCCTCGACTAGCGGGGGGCACAGATACGCAGTATTTT | TRBD2 | - | TRBJ2-3 | TRBV30
CASSLELGPKLAKNIQYF | TGTGCCAGCAGCTTAGAACTTGGGCCTAAGCTAGCCAAAAACATTCAGTACTTC | - | few | TRBJ2-4 | TRBV11-2
CAREISEQYF | TGTGCCAGGGAGATCAGCGAGCAGTACTTC | - | - | TRBJ2-7 | TRBV30
CAGRDGGYNEQFF | TGTGCCGGCCGGGACGGGGGCTACAATGAGCAGTTCTTC | - | few | TRBJ2-1 | TRBV2
CATTLGQGHYGYTF | TGTGCCACCACCCTCGGACAGGGTCATTATGGCTACACCTTC | TRBD1 | - | TRBJ1-2 | TRBV10-3
CASSFLNNEQFF | TGTGCCAGCAGTTTTCTAAACAATGAGCAGTTCTTC | - | few | TRBJ2-1 | TRBV27
CASSTWTGSGETQYF | TGTGCCAGCAGCACGTGGACAGGGAGCGGGGAGACCCAGTACTTC | TRBD1 | - | TRBJ2-5 | TRBV5-4
CATGGGFRNTEAFF | TGTGCCACCGGTGGGGGGTTTAGGAACACTGAAGCTTTCTTT | - | - | TRBJ1-1 | TRBV28
CSVEKSGRDTQYF | TGCAGCGTTGAAAAATCCGGGAGGGATACGCAGTATTTT | TRBD2 | - | TRBJ2-3 | TRBV29-1
CASYRDWAEAFF | TGTGCCAGTTACAGGGATTGGGCTGAAGCTTTCTTT | - | few | TRBJ1-1 | TRBV28
CASSPSAHAYNEQFF | TGCGCCAGCAGCCCGAGCGCCCACGCCTACAATGAGCAGTTCTTC | - | - | TRBJ2-1 | TRBV5-1
CAHRDRSTDTQYF | TGTGCCCACAGGGACAGAAGCACAGATACGCAGTATTTT | TRBD1 | few | TRBJ2-3 | TRBV7-9
CAWSVQTMNTEAFF | TGTGCCTGGAGTGTACAAACAATGAACACTGAAGCTTTCTTT | - | few | TRBJ1-1 | TRBV30
CASSQSGSDTQYF | TGTGCCAGCAGCCAAAGCGGGAGCGATACGCAGTATTTT | TRBD2 | - | TRBJ2-3 | TRBV2
CASSVGDYTVTQYF | TGTGCCAGCAGCGTAGGAGACTACACCGTTACGCAGTATTTT | - | few | TRBJ2-3 | TRBV9
CASSLAVERNNEQFF | TGTGCCAGCAGCTTAGCTGTAGAAAGAAACAATGAGCAGTTCTTC | - | - | TRBJ2-1 | TRBV7-9
CAISELGTQYF | TGTGCCATCAGTGAGCTCGGTACCCAGTACTTC | - | many | TRBJ2-5 | TRBV10-3
CASSLRGLAGADNEQFF | TGTGCCAGCAGCCTACGTGGACTAGCGGGAGCAGACAATGAGCAGTTCTTC | TRBD2 | - | TRBJ2-1 | TRBV7-3
CASITSTSSYNEQFF | TGTGCCAGCATTACTAGTACCAGCTCCTACAATGAGCAGTTCTTC | - | few | TRBJ2-1 | TRBV6-5
CASSQLSGLREFF | TGTGCCAGCAGCCAACTATCGGGACTGAGGGAGTTCTTC | - | few | TRBJ2-1 | TRBV14
CASSSLLGLAGGTDTQYF | TGTGCCAGCAGCTCACTCCTCGGACTAGCGGGGGGCACAGATACGCAGTATTTT | TRBD2 | - | TRBJ2-3 | TRBV11-2
CASSFRGLVSYEQYF | TGTGCCAGCAGTTTCAGGGGGCTGGTGTCATACGAGCAGTACTTC | TRBD1 | - | TRBJ2-7 | TRBV28
CASSLVGQGDYEQYF | TGTGCCAGCAGCCTAGTGGGGCAGGGGGACTACGAGCAGTACTTC | TRBD1 | - | TRBJ2-7 | TRBV7-9
CASSIYPSSYNEQFF | TGCGCCAGCAGCATTTACCCCAGCTCCTACAATGAGCAGTTCTTC | - | - | TRBJ2-1 | TRBV5-1
CASSLGPTETQYF | TGCGCCAGCAGCTTGGGGCCCACGGAGACCCAGTACTTC | - | - | TRBJ2-5 | TRBV5-1
CATSRLRGSSYNEQFF | TGTGCCACCAGCAGACTACGGGGTAGCTCCTACAATGAGCAGTTCTTC | - | few | TRBJ2-1 | TRBV15
CASSNRASWRETQYF | TGTGCCAGTAGTAACCGGGCAAGCTGGAGGGAGACCCAGTACTTC | - | few | TRBJ2-5 | TRBV19